The 24 T cell receptor beta chains listed next were all sequenced from one sample in a study of post-analysis software for immune sequencing data. Study-level findings and limits: There were roughly 5 TRBV segments more frequent in patients than controls, and TRBV5-6, TRBV5-1 and TRBV20-1 were among them.

These TCRs' antigens remain unknown. TCR beta cDNA libraries included unique molecular identifiers. MiXCR, applied by TCRdb to the PCR reads, yields one record per CDR3 protein. The sample consists of roughly 800,000 distinct CDR3 sequences, approximately 53% of them appearing once. The material sequenced was blood. The receptors here all came from a girl between 10 and 17 years old with multiple sclerosis.

The rearrangement joins TRBV20-1 to TRBJ2-7; D assignment may be TRBD1 or TRBD2 (5 bases each). The DNA end lines up better with TRBJ2-5; the J call may be wrong. The germline CDR1 and CDR2 sequences are DFQATT and SNEGSKA (reference sequence). This CDR3 has 14 amino acids. CDR3 nucleotides: TGCAGTGCTAGTACCAGGGCCCGGGGATTGACCCAGTACTTC. This encodes CSASTRARGLTQYF.

This sequence joins TRBV29-1 and TRBJ2-7; TRBD1 aligns across 7 bases. The CDR3 has 15 residues. Trimming at V came to 0 bases and at J to 4 bases, leaving 9 bases not matched to a gene. Per germline, CDR1 SQVTM and CDR2 ANQGSEA. The CDR3 DNA is TGCAGCGTTGAAGATATAAAGGGGGCATTATACGAGCAGTACTTC. Its protein is CSVEDIKGALYEQYF.

This clonotype showed up just a few times. V is TRBV4-1 and J is TRBJ2-4; D gene unclear. Gene TRBJ2-7 matches the end of the DNA better, so the J call may be wrong. Germline V gene lookup returns CDR1 MGHRA and CDR2 YSYEKL. The CDR3 contains 13 residues. In nucleotides, the CDR3 is TGCGCCAGCAGCCAAGAGTTAGGTTACGAGCAGTACTTC. This codes for CASSQELGYEQYF.

This chain connects TRBV30 to TRBJ2-2, with D perhaps being TRBD1 or TRBD2 (5 bases each). The CDR3 loop spans 14 amino acids. The ends were cut back, 5 bases at V and 7 bases at J, with 17 bases in the middle. CDR1 GTSNPN and CDR2 SVGIG come from the germline V gene (reference sequence). CDR3 in amino acids: CAWEGPPFLGELFF. DNA of the CDR3: TGTGCCTGGGAGGGGCCCCCTTTTCTCGGGGAGCTGTTTTTT.

This clonotype appeared many times. The V gene is TRBV5-1, the J gene TRBJ2-5, with 8 bases lining up with TRBD1. Per germline, CDR1 SGHRS and CDR2 YFSETQ. The CDR3 spans 14 residues. The ends lost 2 bases at V and 13 bases at J; junction bases unmatched: 13. The CDR3 loop reads CASSLNSRQGASYF. The CDR3 DNA reads TGCGCCAGCAGCTTAAATAGCCGCCAGGGGGCCTCGTACTTC.

This clonotype was seen only a few times. The chain links TRBV6-6 to TRBJ2-1, with 7 nucleotides matching TRBD1. V was pared by 4 bases and J by 14 bases, with 8 bases of the junction left unmatched. The CDR3 has 12 amino acids. Per the germline V gene, CDR1 is MNHNY and CDR2 is SVGAGI (reference sequence). The CDR3 nucleotides are TGTGCCAGCAGTTCCGAGGGGGCCTTCGAGTTCTTC. Protein sequence: CASSSEGAFEFF.

The chain has TRBV25-1 and TRBJ1-6; 10 positions match TRBD1. CDR3 length equals 15 residues. The J segment lost 9 bases and the V segment lost 4 bases, leaving 6 bases of the junction unmatched. Per germline, CDR1 MGHDK and CDR2 SYGVNS. The CDR3 sequence is CASSGTGGMGSPLHF. For the CDR3, the DNA is TGTGCCAGCAGTGGGACAGGGGGTATGGGTTCACCCCTCCACTTT.

The chain is built from TRBV18 and TRBJ2-1, with D possibly matching TRBD1 (5 bases). Deletions cut 2 bases from V and 4 bases from J, with 9 bases between. Germline CDR1 KGHSH, CDR2 LQKENI. The CDR3 loop spans 14 amino acids. The CDR3 loop is CASSPTTDYNEQFF. Written as DNA, the CDR3 is TGTGCCAGCTCACCAACGACAGATTACAATGAGCAGTTCTTC.

CDR3 region: CASSYSGGVGTDTQYF. In DNA, the CDR3 is TGTGCCAGCAGTTACTCCGGGGGAGTGGGCACAGATACGCAGTATTTT. V is TRBV6-5 and J is TRBJ2-3, with D maybe TRBD2 (6 bases). The germline gives CDR1 MNHEY, CDR2 SVGAGI. Trimming removed 0 bases at V and 1 base at J, with 11 bases between. This CDR3 comprises 16 residues.

This clonotype came up a few times. The V gene is TRBV2, the J gene TRBJ1-2; D remains ambiguous. Germline V gene data show CDR1 as SNHLY and CDR2 as FYNNEI. Trimming left V 7 bases short and J 3 bases short, with 15 bases between. The length of the CDR3 is 14 residues. CDR3 sequence: CASKPGSKDYGYTF. The CDR3 region has the DNA TGTGCCAGCAAACCCGGTTCTAAAGACTATGGCTACACCTTC.

J is TRBJ1-6 and V is TRBV28; tentative D call: TRBD1 (5 bases). The germline gives CDR1 MDHEN, CDR2 SYDVKM. With 4 bases removed from V and 9 bases from J, the gap between germline ends came to 16 bases. The CDR3 length is 15 residues. The DNA for the CDR3 is TGTGCCAGCAGTTCAGGACACCAGGGCATTTCACCCCTCCACTTT. Translating gives CASSSGHQGISPLHF.

V usage is TRBV12-3 or TRBV12-4 and J usage is TRBJ2-3; D uncertain. V lost 7 bases to trimming and J lost 3 bases, with 11 bases between them. The CDR3 spans 13 residues. CDR3 amino acids: CASTAVGTDTQYF. The CDR3 bases are TGTGCCAGCACCGCGGTAGGGACAGATACGCAGTATTTT.

This clonotype was seen a handful of times. V and J are TRBV5-1 and TRBJ2-7; 8 bases match TRBD1. Germline values: CDR1 SGHRS, CDR2 YFSETQ. CDR3 length equals 14 residues. With 4 bases clipped from V and 3 bases from J, the junction kept 6 bases outside the gene matches. In DNA, the CDR3 is TGCGCCAGCAGCCAGACCGGGACAGGCTACGAGCAGTACTTC. Its protein is CASSQTGTGYEQYF.

This clonotype was seen only a few times. Mismatch with germline at one junction end may stem from a read error. The rearrangement links TRBV29-1 to TRBJ1-2; D is undetermined. Germline V gene lookup returns CDR1 SQVTM and CDR2 ANQGSEA. The CDR3 contains 11 residues. Written as DNA, the CDR3 is TGCAGCGTTGAACTTAACTATGACTACACCTTC. Translation: CSVELNYDYTF.

The chain has TRBV2 and TRBJ2-3; possible D gene TRBD1, 5 bases. This CDR3 comprises 13 residues. CDR1 is SNHLY, CDR2 FYNNEI, per germline. V was pared by 8 bases and J by 3 bases, with 12 bases between. The CDR3 is CASVWGATDTQYF. The DNA for the CDR3 is TGTGCCAGCGTGTGGGGCGCAACAGATACGCAGTATTTT. The variable domain in full, completed from reference TRBV2 and TRBJ2-3, reads EPEVTQTPSHQVTQMGQEVILRCVPISNHLYFYWYRQILGQKVEFLVSFYNNEISEKSEIFDDQFSVERPDGSNFTLKIRSTKLEDSAMYFCASVWGATDTQYFGPGTRLTVL.

A few counts support this clonotype. The rearrangement joins TRBV5-6 to TRBJ2-4, with D perhaps TRBD1 (5 bases). Trimming left V 2 bases short and J 8 bases short, with 8 bases between. This CDR3 has 12 amino acids. In germline, CDR1 is SGHDT, CDR2 YYEEEE. In DNA, the CDR3 is TGTGCCAGCAGCTTTTCAGGGCACATTCAGTACTTC. It is translated as CASSFSGHIQYF. Using reference TRBV5-6 and TRBJ2-4 for the parts outside the CDR3, the full variable domain is DAGVTQSPTHLIKTRGQQVTLRCSPKSGHDTVSWYQQALGQGPQFIFQYYEEEERQRGNFPDRFSGHQFPNYSSELNVNALLLGDSALYLCASSFSGHIQYFGAGTRLSVL.

This clonotype has more than one count but fewer than ten. The chain carries TRBV4-1 and TRBJ2-7; D is undetermined. Germline V gene data show CDR1 as MGHRA and CDR2 as YSYEKL. The CDR3 length is 14 residues. The V and J ends lost 0 bases and 3 bases respectively, with 9 bases between them. In nucleotides, the CDR3 is TGCGCCAGCAGCCAAGAGTGGGGAAGCTACGAGCAGTACTTC. Protein product: CASSQEWGSYEQYF.

This clonotype was observed a few times. The CDR3 DNA sequence: TGTGCCAGCAGGGAAAATTACAGGAACCGGGAGCAGTACTTC. Protein sequence: CASRENYRNREQYF. This rearrangement joins TRBV12-3 or TRBV12-4 to TRBJ2-4; possible D gene TRBD2, 6 bases. V was shortened by 6 bases and J by 13 bases, with 22 bases between the two germline ends. This CDR3 has 14 residues.

This clonotype has just a few counts. V gene TRBV5-1 combines with J gene TRBJ2-3, with 8 bases that match TRBD1. Germline V gene sequence: CDR1 SGHRS, CDR2 YFSETQ. J lost 2 bases, V lost 1 base, and 6 bases had no gene match. CDR3 size: 16 residues. This CDR3 is CASSLPGQGNTDTQYF. CDR3 bases: TGCGCCAGCAGCTTGCCAGGACAGGGAAACACAGATACGCAGTATTTT.

The chain combines TRBV3-1 with TRBJ1-2; D is ambiguous. The V and J ends lost 0 bases and 8 bases respectively, with 7 bases between them. This CDR3 has 12 amino acids. Germline V CDR1 and CDR2: LGHDT, YNNKEL (reference sequence). Written as DNA, the CDR3 is TGTGCCAGCAGCCAAGAAAGTCAGGGCTACACCTTC. It translates to CASSQESQGYTF. The full variable domain, its missing parts supplied by reference TRBV3-1 and TRBJ1-2, is DTAVSQTPKYLVTQMGNDKSIKCEQNLGHDTMYWYKQDSKKFLKIMFSYNNKELIINETVPNRFSPKSPDKAHLNLHINSLELGDSAVYFCASSQESQGYTFGSGTRLTVV.

In its sample, this clonotype was seen once. The chain is built from TRBV5-1 and TRBJ1-5; 7 bases fit TRBD1. CDR3 size: 15 residues. Germline loops: CDR1 SGHRS, CDR2 YFSETQ. V lost 0 bases, J lost 5 bases, and 5 bases stayed unmatched. CDR3 in amino acids: CASSLEGQGDQPQHF. Here the CDR3 DNA reads TGCGCCAGCAGCTTGGAGGGGCAGGGGGATCAGCCCCAGCATTTT.

This clonotype was detected only a few times. The genes are TRBV20-1 and TRBJ2-5, with D unresolved. Germline lookup yields CDR1 DFQATT and CDR2 SNEGSKA (reference sequence). The CDR3 spans 12 residues. Trimming shortened V by 0 bases and J by 1 base, and 3 bases separated the two germline ends. The DNA for the CDR3 is TGCAGTGCTAGAGAGGGCCAAGAGACCCAGTACTTC. Translation gives CSAREGQETQYF.

The rearrangement links TRBV20-1 to TRBJ2-7; unclear D gene. The germline V and J ends were trimmed by 6 bases and 1 base, with 10 bases remaining between them. This CDR3 is 12 amino acids long. Germline V gives CDR1 DFQATT, CDR2 SNEGSKA (reference sequence). The CDR3 loop is CSAERLSYEQYF. The CDR3 region has the DNA TGCAGTGCCGAGAGGCTGTCCTACGAGCAGTACTTC.

This chain uses TRBV10-3 with TRBJ1-4; the D is unclear. Germline V gene sequence: CDR1 ENHRY, CDR2 SYGVKD. The CDR3 is made up of 14 amino acids. Trimming removed 3 bases from V and 4 bases from J, with 9 bases in between. CDR3 amino acids: CAISEERVNEKLFF. The CDR3 DNA follows: TGTGCCATCAGTGAAGAGCGGGTTAATGAAAAACTGTTTTTT.